This T cell receptor (beta chain) was sequenced during a study of T-cell memory formation after mild COVID-19. Trimming pared 3 bases from V and 13 bases from J, leaving 13 bases between. The CDR3 has 12 amino acids. This clonotype showed up just a few times. Barcoded TCR alpha and TCR beta cDNA libraries with UMIs came from 5'RACE using constant-segment primers. One entry per CDR3 protein, called by TCRdb with MiXCR from the 5' RACE reads. The sample carries around 390,000 distinct CDR3 sequences, around a sixth recorded once. This TCR was sampled from a man younger than 30 who had mild COVID-19 (a few samples of this study predate the infection). Cell type and time point are not known. This chain connects TRBV12-3 or TRBV12-4 to TRBJ2-1, with D unclear. The sequenced material came from PBMCs or a T cell subset sorted from them (not recorded which). This CDR3 reads CASSFLSLEQFF. DNA of the CDR3: TGTGCCAGCAGTTTTCTATCCCTAGAACAGTTCTTC.